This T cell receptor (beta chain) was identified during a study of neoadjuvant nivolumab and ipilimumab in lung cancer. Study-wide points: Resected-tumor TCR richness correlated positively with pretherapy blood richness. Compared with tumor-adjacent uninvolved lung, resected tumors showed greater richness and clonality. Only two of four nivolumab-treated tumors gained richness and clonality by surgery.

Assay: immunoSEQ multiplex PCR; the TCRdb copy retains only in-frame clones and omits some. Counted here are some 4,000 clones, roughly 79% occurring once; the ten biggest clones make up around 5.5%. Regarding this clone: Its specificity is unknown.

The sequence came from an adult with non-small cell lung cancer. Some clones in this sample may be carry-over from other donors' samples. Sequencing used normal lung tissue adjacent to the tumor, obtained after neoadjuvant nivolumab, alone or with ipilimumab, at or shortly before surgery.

CDR3 bases: TGCGCCAGCAGCCGGGGGGGATACAATGAGCAGTTCTTC. Protein: CASSRGGYNEQFF. The chain joins TRBV5-1 to TRBJ2-1; 8 bases are shared with TRBD2. The ends lost 4 bases at V and 4 bases at J; junction bases unmatched: 1. CDR3 length: 13 residues. The germline V gene encodes CDR1 SGHRS and CDR2 YFSETQ.